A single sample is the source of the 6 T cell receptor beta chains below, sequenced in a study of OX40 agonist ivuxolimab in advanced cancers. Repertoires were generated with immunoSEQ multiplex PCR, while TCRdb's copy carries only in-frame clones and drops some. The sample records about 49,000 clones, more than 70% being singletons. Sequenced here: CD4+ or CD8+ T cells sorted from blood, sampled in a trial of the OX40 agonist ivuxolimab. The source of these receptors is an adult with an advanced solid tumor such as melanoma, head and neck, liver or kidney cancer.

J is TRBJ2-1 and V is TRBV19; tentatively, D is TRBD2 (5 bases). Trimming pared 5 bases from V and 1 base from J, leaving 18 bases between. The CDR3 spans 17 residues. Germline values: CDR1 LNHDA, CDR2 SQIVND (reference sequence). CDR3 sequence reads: CASSSQPPGTSYNEQFF. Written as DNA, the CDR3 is TGTGCCAGTAGTTCCCAACCCCCGGGAACTTCCTACAATGAGCAGTTCTTC.

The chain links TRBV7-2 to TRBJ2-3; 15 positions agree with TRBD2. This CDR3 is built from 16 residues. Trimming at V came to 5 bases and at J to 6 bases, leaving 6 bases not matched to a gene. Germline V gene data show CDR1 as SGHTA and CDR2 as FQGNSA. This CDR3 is CASSRTGTSGGDTQYF. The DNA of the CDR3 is TGTGCCAGCAGCCGGACCGGGACTAGCGGGGGGGATACGCAGTATTTT.

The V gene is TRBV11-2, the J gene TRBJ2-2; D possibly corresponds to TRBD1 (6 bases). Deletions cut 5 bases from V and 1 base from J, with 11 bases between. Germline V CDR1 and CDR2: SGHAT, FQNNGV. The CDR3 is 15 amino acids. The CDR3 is CASSKGVWNTGELFF. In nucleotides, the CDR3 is TGTGCCAGCAGCAAGGGGGTTTGGAACACCGGGGAGCTGTTTTTT. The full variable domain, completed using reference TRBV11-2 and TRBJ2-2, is EAGVAQSPRYKIIEKRQSVAFWCNPISGHATLYWYQQILGQGPKLLIQFQNNGVVDDSQLPKDRFSAERLKGVDSTLKIQPAKLEDSAVYLCASSKGVWNTGELFFGEGSRLTVL.

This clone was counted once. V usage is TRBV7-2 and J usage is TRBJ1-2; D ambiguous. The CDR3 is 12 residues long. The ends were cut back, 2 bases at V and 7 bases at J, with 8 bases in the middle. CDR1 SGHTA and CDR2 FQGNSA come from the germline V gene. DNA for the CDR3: TGTGCCAGCAGCTTACGAGTTGGTGGCTACACCTTC. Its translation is CASSLRVGGYTF.

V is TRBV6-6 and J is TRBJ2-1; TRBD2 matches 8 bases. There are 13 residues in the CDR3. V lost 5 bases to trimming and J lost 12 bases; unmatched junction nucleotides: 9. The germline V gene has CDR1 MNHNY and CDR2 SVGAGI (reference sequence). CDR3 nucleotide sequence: TGTGCCAGCAGTCCGCTTCGGGAGGGGAGGCAGTTCTTC. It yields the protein CASSPLREGRQFF.

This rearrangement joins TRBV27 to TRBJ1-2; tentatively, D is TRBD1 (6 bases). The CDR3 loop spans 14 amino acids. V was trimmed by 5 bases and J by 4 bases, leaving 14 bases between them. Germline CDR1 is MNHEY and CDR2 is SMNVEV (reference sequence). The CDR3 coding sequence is TGTGCCAGCAGTCCACGGTGGACAGCCTATGGCTACACCTTC. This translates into CASSPRWTAYGYTF.